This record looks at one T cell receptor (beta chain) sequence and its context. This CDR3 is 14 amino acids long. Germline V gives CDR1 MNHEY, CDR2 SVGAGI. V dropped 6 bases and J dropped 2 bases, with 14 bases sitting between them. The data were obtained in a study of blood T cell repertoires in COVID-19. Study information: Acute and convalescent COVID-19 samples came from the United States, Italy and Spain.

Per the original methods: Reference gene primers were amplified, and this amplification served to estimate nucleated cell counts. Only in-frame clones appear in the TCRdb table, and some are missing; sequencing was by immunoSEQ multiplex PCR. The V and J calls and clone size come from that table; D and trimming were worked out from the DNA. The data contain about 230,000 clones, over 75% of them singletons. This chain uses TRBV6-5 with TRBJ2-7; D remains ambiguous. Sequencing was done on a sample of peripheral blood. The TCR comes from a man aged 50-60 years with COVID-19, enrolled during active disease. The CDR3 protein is CASSPESPTYEQYF. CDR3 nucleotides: TGTGCCAGCAGCCCGGAGTCCCCGACCTACGAGCAGTACTTC.